The 24 T cell receptor beta chains listed next were all sequenced from one sample in a study of blood T cell repertoires in COVID-19. Sequenced by immunoSEQ multiplex PCR; TCRdb stores in-frame clones only, minus some. In the table there are about 210,000 clones, around 86% of which are singletons. The specimen was PBMCs or T cells enriched from blood (not recorded which). These receptors were obtained from a man under 40 in a cohort exposed to, infected with or recovered from COVID-19 (not recorded which).

This clone was picked up one time. The V gene is TRBV24-1, the J gene TRBJ2-2, with D perhaps TRBD1 (5 bases). Germline CDR1 reads KGHDR; CDR2 reads SFDVKD. This CDR3 spans 13 amino acids. The V and J ends lost 8 bases and 4 bases respectively, with 10 bases between them. The CDR3 spells CATKDSPTGELFF. The DNA of the CDR3 is TGTGCCACCAAAGACAGTCCCACCGGGGAGCTGTTTTTT.

The V gene is TRBV4-2, the J gene TRBJ2-6, with 7 bases identical to TRBD2. Per germline, CDR1 LGHNA and CDR2 YNFKEQ. The length of the CDR3 is 16 residues. V shed 0 bases and J 2 bases; nucleotides not matched to a gene: 1. CDR3 in amino acids: CASSQESGTGANVLTF. The CDR3 DNA sequence: TGTGCCAGCAGCCAAGAAAGCGGGACTGGGGCCAACGTCCTGACTTTC.

The V gene is TRBV27, the J gene TRBJ1-1; no firm D call. CDR3 length equals 14 residues. The ends were cut back, 3 bases at V and 1 base at J, with 9 bases in the middle. Germline lookup yields CDR1 MNHEY and CDR2 SMNVEV (reference sequence). CDR3 loop: CASSLVQRNTEAFF. DNA of the CDR3: TGTGCCAGCAGTTTGGTACAGAGGAACACTGAAGCTTTCTTT.

This clone was seen just once. V and J are TRBV7-3 and TRBJ2-3; 7 bases line up with TRBD1. The germline CDR1 and CDR2 sequences are SGHTA and FQGTGA. Trimming took 5 bases from V and 1 from J; bases not matched to a gene: 6. The CDR3 totals 15 residues. CDR3 nucleotide sequence: TGTGCCAGCAGCCCATCAGGACAGGGCACAGATACGCAGTATTTT. This sequence encodes CASSPSGQGTDTQYF.

The chain couples TRBV27 to TRBJ1-2; 7 bases match TRBD1. The V gene's germline CDR1 is MNHEY and CDR2 SMNVEV (reference sequence). V lost 4 bases, J lost 8 bases, and 16 bases stayed unmatched. The CDR3 has 16 residues. For the CDR3, the DNA is TGTGCCAGCAGTTATTACGGGGACATTACAGGGGACGGCTACACCTTC. Amino acids: CASSYYGDITGDGYTF.

V usage is TRBV4-1 and J usage is TRBJ2-7; tentative D call: TRBD1 (6 bases). CDR1 is MGHRA, CDR2 YSYEKL, per germline. The V end was cut by 3 bases, the J end by 4 bases, with 13 bases between. This CDR3 spans 14 amino acids. CDR3 protein: CASSHPLQGYEQYF. The CDR3 nucleotides read TGCGCCAGCAGCCACCCATTACAGGGATACGAGCAGTACTTC.

This CDR3 is CASTLDYTYEQYF. The CDR3 DNA is TGTGCCAGCACCCTTGACTACACCTACGAGCAGTACTTC. The rearrangement uses TRBV28 and TRBJ2-7; weak D call: TRBD2 (5 bases). The CDR3 runs 13 residues. The V gene's germline CDR1 is MDHEN and CDR2 SYDVKM. The ends were cut back, 7 bases at V and 2 bases at J, with 12 bases in the middle.

In this sample, this clone turned up a few times. The chain couples TRBV19 to TRBJ1-1, with a possible D match to TRBD1 (5 bases). Germline CDR1 reads LNHDA; CDR2 reads SQIVND (reference sequence). Trimming shortened V by 7 bases and J by 5 bases, and 14 bases separated the two germline ends. The length of the CDR3 is 13 residues. CDR3 residues: CASNGGVWTEAFF. In DNA, the CDR3 is TGTGCCAGTAATGGGGGGGTTTGGACTGAAGCTTTCTTT.

The gene calls are TRBV7-9 and TRBJ2-5, with 9 bases fitting TRBD1. Germline CDR1 SEHNR, CDR2 FQNEAQ (reference sequence). The CDR3 is 16 residues long. V lost 5 bases to trimming and J lost 2 bases; unmatched junction nucleotides: 9. CDR3 protein: CASSPDLGQGQETQYF. The CDR3 nucleotides are TGTGCCAGCAGCCCGGATCTGGGACAGGGTCAAGAGACCCAGTACTTC. The full variable domain, in which reference TRBV7-9 and TRBJ2-5 provide the parts outside the CDR3, is DTGVSQNPRHKITKRGQNVTFRCDPISEHNRLYWYRQTLGQGPEFLTYFQNEAQLEKSRLLSDRFSAERPKGSFSTLEIQRTEQGDSAMYLCASSPDLGQGQETQYFGPGTRLLVL.

The J gene is TRBJ2-7, the V gene TRBV19; no reliable D call. V was pared by 2 bases and J by 3 bases, with 8 bases between. The CDR3 covers 13 residues. CDR1 is LNHDA, CDR2 SQIVND, per germline (reference sequence). This chain's CDR3 is CASSIYPGYEQYF. The CDR3 DNA reads as TGTGCCAGTAGTATATACCCCGGCTACGAGCAGTACTTC.

This chain uses TRBV27 with TRBJ1-1; perhaps TRBD1 as D (6 bases). Germline V gene data show CDR1 as MNHEY and CDR2 as SMNVEV (reference sequence). Trimming pared 2 bases from V and 1 base from J, leaving 17 bases between. This CDR3 region has 17 residues. In DNA form, the CDR3 reads TGTGCCAGCAGTTTAGGGGGGGCACTTAGCTGGAACACTGAAGCTTTCTTT. This encodes CASSLGGALSWNTEAFF.

The chain employs TRBV27 and TRBJ2-2; D gene uncertain. The length of the CDR3 is 13 residues. Germline CDR1 MNHEY, CDR2 SMNVEV (reference sequence). V lost 4 bases and J 4 bases, leaving 7 bases between the germline ends. The CDR3 DNA reads TGTGCCAGCAGTTCCATGAGCACCGGGGAGCTGTTTTTT. The encoded protein is CASSSMSTGELFF.

This chain links TRBV28 with TRBJ1-1, with 8 bases fitting TRBD1. Germline assignment: CDR1 MDHEN and CDR2 SYDVKM. CDR3 size: 15 residues. The J segment lost 0 bases and the V segment lost 2 bases, leaving 2 bases of the junction unmatched. CDR3 residues: CASSLGQGLNTEAFF. For the CDR3, the DNA is TGTGCCAGCAGTTTAGGACAGGGATTGAACACTGAAGCTTTCTTT.

This clone occurred a few times. This chain links TRBV11-3 with TRBJ2-3, with 10 nucleotides matching TRBD2. The germline V gene encodes CDR1 SGHNT and CDR2 YENEEA. Trimming took 6 bases from V and 2 from J; bases not matched to a gene: 8. The length of the CDR3 is 16 residues. The CDR3, as DNA: TGTGCCAGCAGTTCCTCCGGGACTAGCGACACAGATACGCAGTATTTT. Translated: CASSSSGTSDTDTQYF. Combining the CDR3 with reference TRBV11-3 and TRBJ2-3 gives the whole variable domain EAGVVQSPRYKIIEKKQPVAFWCNPISGHNTLYWYLQNLGQGPELLIRYENEEAVDDSQLPKDRFSAERLKGVDSTLKIQPAELGDSAVYLCASSSSGTSDTDTQYFGPGTRLTVL.

In its sample, this clone was seen once. The V gene is TRBV7-9, the J gene TRBJ2-5, with D possibly being TRBD2 (5 bases). The CDR3 length is 15 residues. Germline CDR1 SEHNR, CDR2 FQNEAQ (reference sequence). The germline V and J ends were trimmed by 0 bases and 2 bases, with 10 bases remaining between them. The CDR3 nucleotides read TGTGCCAGCAGCTTAGCCGTCCGACTACAAGAGACCCAGTACTTC. Amino acids: CASSLAVRLQETQYF.

This clone was counted a single time. The V gene is TRBV9, the J gene TRBJ2-7; 9 bases line up with TRBD1. The CDR3 runs 17 residues. Germline values: CDR1 SGDLS, CDR2 YYNGEE. With 0 bases clipped from V and 1 base from J, the junction kept 8 bases outside the gene matches. The CDR3 nucleotides are TGTGCCAGCAGCGTAGATCCGGGACAGGGTAGGTCCTACGAGCAGTACTTC. This sequence encodes CASSVDPGQGRSYEQYF.

The CDR3 protein is CASSYGQGTSYEQYF. For the CDR3, the DNA is TGTGCCAGCAGTTACGGACAGGGAACATCCTACGAGCAGTACTTC. The chain links TRBV5-4 to TRBJ2-7, with TRBD1 identical over 8 bases. CDR1 SGHNT and CDR2 YYREEE come from the germline V gene (reference sequence). The CDR3 is 15 residues long. The ends lost 5 bases at V and 1 base at J; junction bases unmatched: 8.

V gene TRBV18 combines with J gene TRBJ1-5; tentatively, D is TRBD1 (6 bases). The CDR3 is 15 residues long. The germline V gene encodes CDR1 KGHSH and CDR2 LQKENI. Trimming left V 6 bases short and J 4 bases short, with 16 bases between. This chain's CDR3 is CASSPTGSGNQPQHF. CDR3 DNA: TGTGCCAGCTCCCCAACAGGGTCAGGGAATCAGCCCCAGCATTTT.

The chain is built from TRBV6-6 and TRBJ1-2, with D perhaps TRBD1 (6 bases). CDR3 size: 16 residues. CDR1 and CDR2 from the germline V gene are MNHNY and SVGAGI (reference sequence). Trimming took off 2 bases at V and 4 bases at J, with 17 bases between the two ends. CDR3 in DNA: TGTGCCAGCAGTTACCCCACGGGGGGCGCTTCCTATGGCTACACCTTC. Its translation is CASSYPTGGASYGYTF.

This chain links TRBV5-1 with TRBJ1-1; a possible D gene is TRBD1 (6 bases). V lost 4 bases and J lost 1, with 17 bases in between. The CDR3 spans 16 residues. Germline V gives CDR1 SGHRS, CDR2 YFSETQ. CDR3 protein: CASSPWLDSQNTEAFF. The CDR3 DNA is TGCGCCAGCAGCCCTTGGTTGGACAGTCAGAACACTGAAGCTTTCTTT.

This chain joins TRBV11-2 and TRBJ1-5; D not certain. CDR3 length: 17 amino acids. Trimming left V 4 bases short and J 0 bases short, with 16 bases between. Germline values: CDR1 SGHAT, CDR2 FQNNGV. The CDR3 bases are TGTGCCAGCAGCTCCCAAAGGAGGTCAGCTAGCAATCAGCCCCAGCATTTT. Encoded protein: CASSSQRRSASNQPQHF.

This clone was seen more than once but under ten times. The V gene is TRBV5-6, the J gene TRBJ2-2; D is perhaps TRBD2 (6 bases). This CDR3 comprises 15 residues. V was pared by 4 bases and J by 6 bases, with 16 bases between. Per germline, CDR1 SGHDT and CDR2 YYEEEE. The CDR3 here is CASSGRRVWSGELFF. The CDR3 DNA reads TGTGCCAGCAGCGGGAGGAGGGTTTGGTCCGGGGAGCTGTTTTTT.

The chain combines TRBV7-3 with TRBJ1-2, with unresolved D. CDR3 length equals 16 residues. Germline CDR1 SGHTA, CDR2 FQGTGA. Trimming removed 2 bases from V and 4 bases from J, with 17 bases in between. The CDR3 DNA is TGTGCCAGCAGCTTAGATCCTGGGGAGAGGAGCTATGGCTACACCTTC. This encodes CASSLDPGERSYGYTF.

The CDR3 loop is CASSVEQTGGIGGYTF. CDR3 sequence (DNA): TGTGCCAGCAGCGTAGAGCAGACAGGGGGCATCGGTGGCTACACCTTC. V gene TRBV9 combines with J gene TRBJ1-2, with TRBD1 matching over 10 bases. Germline values: CDR1 SGDLS, CDR2 YYNGEE. This CDR3 has 16 amino acids. V lost 0 bases to trimming and J lost 7 bases; unmatched junction nucleotides: 9.